This T cell receptor (beta chain) was found in a study of Ad26.COV2.S vaccination and SARS-CoV-2 variants. Method: immunoSEQ multiplex PCR; TCRdb's copy keeps in-frame clones and lacks some. Among about 180,000 clones listed, 70% to 90% were seen once. The sequence was collected from a human donor who had recovered from COVID-19. The source material was peripheral blood, sampled after recovery from COVID-19.

The CDR3 DNA sequence: TGTGCCTGGAGTGCAGTCAATGAGCAGTTCTTC. Residues: CAWSAVNEQFF. J is TRBJ2-1 and V is TRBV30, with unresolved D. CDR1 and CDR2 from the germline V gene are GTSNPN and SVGIG (reference sequence). This CDR3 is built from 11 residues. The ends were cut back, 1 base at V and 6 bases at J, with 4 bases in the middle.